Below, 30 T cell receptor beta chains from the same sample are listed, as sequenced in a study of CD8+CD57+ T cells in acquired aplastic anemia. Profiles of TCR beta VDJ and CDR3 were generated from a genomic DNA template. TCRdb redid the calling of the reads with MiXCR, one entry per CDR3 protein. Of just over 400,000 distinct CDR3 sequences in the sample, 65% to 75% were seen once. Sequenced sample: sorted CD4+, CD8+, or CD8+CD57+ T cells (not recorded which) from PBMCs. These TCRs come from a human donor in good health, serving as a control.

This sequence joins TRBV2 and TRBJ1-5; 7 nucleotides match TRBD1. Germline V lookup: CDR1 SNHLY, CDR2 FYNNEI. Trimming took 3 bases from V and 0 from J; bases not matched to a gene: 2. The CDR3 consists of 15 residues. The CDR3 here is CASSEQGVSNQPQHF. The CDR3 nucleotides are TGTGCCAGCAGTGAGCAGGGGGTTAGCAATCAGCCCCAGCATTTT. The full variable domain, in which reference TRBV2 and TRBJ1-5 provide the parts outside the CDR3, is EPEVTQTPSHQVTQMGQEVILRCVPISNHLYFYWYRQILGQKVEFLVSFYNNEISEKSEIFDDQFSVERPDGSNFTLKIRSTKLEDSAMYFCASSEQGVSNQPQHFGDGTRLSIL.

The genes are TRBV12-3 or TRBV12-4 and TRBJ2-2; a weak D match, TRBD1 (5 bases). This CDR3 region has 17 residues. With 6 bases removed from V and 4 bases from J, the gap between germline ends came to 21 bases. The CDR3, as DNA: TGTGCCAGCAGAACAATCATGCAGGGTAGTGGCACCGGGGAGCTGTTTTTT. Residues: CASRTIMQGSGTGELFF.

V is TRBV24-1 and J is TRBJ1-2; D unclear. The CDR3 has 16 amino acids. Between the trimmed V and J ends, which lost 5 bases and 4 bases, there was a span of 19 bases. CDR1 and CDR2 (germline): KGHDR, SFDVKD. This CDR3 is CATSVTAGEGVYGYTF. CDR3 bases: TGTGCCACCAGTGTAACCGCTGGAGAGGGCGTCTATGGCTACACCTTC.

The V call is TRBV7-3, the J call TRBJ1-6, with D possibly TRBD1 on 6 matching bases. Trimming took 1 base from V and 8 from J, leaving 12 bases between them. Germline V CDR1 and CDR2: SGHTA, FQGTGA. This CDR3 has 15 residues. CDR3 sequence reads: CASSLRQAGYSPLHF. The CDR3 DNA reads as TGTGCCAGCAGCTTAAGACAGGCAGGATATTCACCCCTCCACTTT.

This clonotype has just one count. The junction does not match germline at one end; this may be a read error. The chain carries TRBV19 and TRBJ1-6; D remains unclear. The CDR3 has 15 amino acids. Germline loops: CDR1 LNHDA, CDR2 SQIVND (reference sequence). The CDR3 loop reads CASSLAAASGSHLHF. As DNA, the CDR3 is TGTGCCAGTAGCTTAGCGGCGGCGTCAGGATCACACCTCCACTTT.

The chain links TRBV7-9 to TRBJ1-6; D perhaps matches TRBD1 (5 bases). Germline values: CDR1 SEHNR, CDR2 FQNEAQ (reference sequence). This CDR3 comprises 15 residues. Trimming removed 5 bases from V and 17 bases from J, with 25 bases in between. DNA for the CDR3: TGTGCCAGCAGCCACGCTAGGGGCGAGGAGACCCCCTTCCACTTT. It encodes CASSHARGEETPFHF.

Worth noting for this clonotype: Germline is not matched at one junction end, which may reflect a read error. The chain recombines TRBV19 with TRBJ1-6, with D unclear. Germline V gene sequence: CDR1 LNHDA, CDR2 SQIVND (reference sequence). CDR3 length: 14 amino acids. The CDR3 sequence is CARSTPSDGTQYFF. The CDR3 DNA sequence: TGTGCCAGGAGTACTCCCAGCGACGGTACGCAGTATTTTTTT.

This clonotype was recorded a few times. The chain is built from TRBV19 and TRBJ2-7, with 8 bases that match TRBD2. The ends lost 7 bases at V and 2 bases at J; junction bases unmatched: 7. The CDR3 sequence is 14 residues long. Germline lookup yields CDR1 LNHDA and CDR2 SQIVND (reference sequence). CDR3 DNA sequence: TGTGCCAGTACCCCGGGAGGGTGGGCCTACGAGCAGTACTTC. Encoded protein: CASTPGGWAYEQYF.

This clonotype showed up many times. Here the CDR3 DNA reads TGTGCCAGCAGTTCCGACAGGGGACTCGGAAAACTGTTTTTT. This translates into CASSSDRGLGKLFF. The rearrangement links TRBV6-2 or TRBV6-3 to TRBJ1-4, with 8 nucleotides matching TRBD1. The CDR3 has 14 amino acids. Germline CDR1 reads MNHEY; CDR2 reads SVGEGT. Germline trimming cut 4 bases from V and 10 bases from J; bases unmatched to any gene: 8.

To note about this clonotype: A read error may account for a junction end that differs from germline. The chain joins TRBV19 to TRBJ1-5; 7 positions match TRBD1. CDR3 size: 12 residues. Germline CDR1 reads LNHDA; CDR2 reads SQIVND (reference sequence). CDR3 coding DNA: TGTGCCAGCTGGGACAGCTACAAGGCCCAGTTTTTT. As protein: CASWDSYKAQFF.

With regard to this clonotype: A read error is likely, as this CDR3 ends without the conserved phenylalanine or tryptophan. The limits of the CDR3 on the DNA are not certain, so only TCRdb's listed CDR3 is given. This chain connects TRBV7-3 to TRBJ1-5; TRBD1 reflects the table's D call only, with no check against the DNA. The CDR3 is 13 residues long, ends included. Germline V gene sequence: CDR1 SGHTA, CDR2 FQGTGA. The CDR3 is CASSQSRGGSPLL.

The genes are TRBV7-2 and TRBJ2-5; D possibly corresponds to TRBD1 (5 bases). V was pared by 5 bases and J by 10 bases, with 26 bases between. The CDR3 runs to 16 residues. Germline-derived CDR1 and CDR2 are SGHTA and FQGNSA. The chain's CDR3 is CASSLWGGDIEAFQYF. CDR3 in DNA: TGTGCCAGCAGCCTCTGGGGCGGCGACATCGAAGCTTTCCAGTACTTC.

The V call is TRBV20-1, the J call TRBJ2-5; maybe TRBD1 (5 bases). The germline V gene encodes CDR1 DFQATT and CDR2 SNEGSKA (reference sequence). This CDR3 region has 17 residues. The V end lost 3 bases, the J end lost 7 bases, and 27 bases lay between the germline ends. The CDR3 is CSARDLRQSAGVGTQYF. In DNA, the CDR3 is TGCAGTGCTAGGGACCTGCGACAGAGTGCCGGCGTGGGGACCCAGTACTTC.

In this sample, this clonotype turned up a few times. An end of the junction does not agree with germline; a read error may underlie this. The rearrangement links TRBV10-2 to TRBJ2-3, with 13 bases matching TRBD2. There are 14 residues in the CDR3. CDR1 and CDR2 from the germline V gene are WSHSY and SAAADI. CDR3 sequence reads: CANSPGLAGDTQYF. The CDR3 DNA sequence: TGCGCCAACAGTCCGGGACTAGCGGGGGATACGCAGTATTTT.

This clonotype appeared many times. In DNA, the CDR3 is TGTGCCAGCAGTGCCACCAGGCAAGGAGTAGATACGCAGTATTTT. Translating gives CASSATRQGVDTQYF. V usage is TRBV6-6 and J usage is TRBJ2-3; D is unresolved. Germline CDR1 is MNHNY and CDR2 is SVGAGI (reference sequence). The V gene lost 5 bases and the J gene lost 5 bases, with 17 bases spanning the gap. The CDR3 runs 15 residues.

A note on this clonotype: The junction shows a germline mismatch at one end, possibly a read error. The rearrangement links TRBV7-3 to TRBJ1-1; D unresolved. Germline V gene data show CDR1 as SGHTA and CDR2 as FQGTGA. The CDR3 loop spans 13 amino acids. In DNA form, the CDR3 reads TGTGCCAGCAGCTTTACGTCACGCACTGACGCTTTCTTT. Its protein product is CASSFTSRTDAFF.

This clonotype showed up just once. This chain links TRBV11-2 with TRBJ1-1; unclear D gene. CDR1 SGHAT and CDR2 FQNNGV come from the germline V gene. Between the trimmed V and J ends, which lost 3 bases and 1 base, there was a span of 12 bases. CDR3 length equals 15 residues. The CDR3 DNA follows: TGTGCCAGCAGCTTGATGGCGGGTGGGAACACTGAAGCTTTCTTT. This encodes CASSLMAGGNTEAFF. The variable domain in full, with the rest retrieved from reference TRBV11-2 and TRBJ1-1, is EAGVAQSPRYKIIEKRQSVAFWCNPISGHATLYWYQQILGQGPKLLIQFQNNGVVDDSQLPKDRFSAERLKGVDSTLKIQPAKLEDSAVYLCASSLMAGGNTEAFFGQGTRLTVV.

This clonotype was observed a single time. The V call is TRBV7-2, the J call TRBJ1-2; 8 bases are shared with TRBD1. CDR3 length: 14 amino acids. Germline V gives CDR1 SGHTA, CDR2 FQGNSA. V shed 1 base, J shed 10 bases, and the junction held 8 bases outside the gene matches. CDR3 DNA: TGTGCCAGCAGCTTAGTTGACAGGGGATACGACTACACCTTC. Its protein product is CASSLVDRGYDYTF.

On this clonotype itself: Given the absence of the conserved phenylalanine or tryptophan at the CDR3 end, a read error is likely. The DNA is left out, because the CDR3 cannot be placed on it with certainty; the CDR3 is given as TCRdb lists it. J is TRBJ1-2 and V is TRBV20-1. Counting both end residues, the CDR3 totals 10 amino acids. Germline-derived CDR1 and CDR2 are DFQATT and SNEGSKA (reference sequence). The CDR3 here is CSARENGNTI.

This clonotype was counted once. At one end the junction does not follow the germline gene, possibly because of a read error. This chain links TRBV7-9 with TRBJ1-2; D gene uncertain. This CDR3 has 14 amino acids. In germline, CDR1 is SEHNR, CDR2 FQNEAQ (reference sequence). This chain's CDR3 is CASSPDTTSYGHTF. The CDR3 DNA reads TGTGCCAGCAGCCCCGACACGACTTCATATGGCCACACCTTC. The full variable domain, completed using reference TRBV7-9 and TRBJ1-2, is DTGVSQNPRHKITKRGQNVTFRCDPISEHNRLYWYRQTLGQGPEFLTYFQNEAQLEKSRLLSDRFSAERPKGSFSTLEIQRTEQGDSAMYLCASSPDTTSYGHTFGSGTRLTVV.

A few counts support this clonotype. Because the CDR3 is missing its conserved closing phenylalanine or tryptophan, this is likely a read error. The chain couples TRBV3-1 to TRBJ2-3, with unresolved D. V was clipped by 0 bases and J by 5 bases, with 3 bases between them. The V gene's germline CDR1 is LGHDT and CDR2 YNNKEL (reference sequence). The CDR3 consists of 12 residues. CDR3 bases: TGTGCCAGCAGCCAAGAGCGAGATACGCAGTATCTT. Protein sequence: CASSQERDTQYL.

J is TRBJ2-1 and V is TRBV6-4; the D gene could be TRBD1 or TRBD2 (6 bases each). Germline V CDR1 and CDR2: MRHNA, SNTAGT. V was shortened by 6 bases and J by 3 bases, with 12 bases between the two germline ends. The CDR3 length is 14 residues. The CDR3 coding sequence is TGTGCCAGCAGCGTGGAGGGGGGCTACAATGAGCAGTTCTTC. Protein: CASSVEGGYNEQFF.

Ten or more counts support this clonotype. The V and J genes are TRBV19 and TRBJ1-5; D remains unclear. The CDR3 has 12 amino acids. The V and J ends lost 1 base and 11 bases respectively, with 9 bases between them. Germline V gene lookup returns CDR1 LNHDA and CDR2 SQIVND (reference sequence). The CDR3: CASSIVPWSQHF. CDR3 sequence (DNA): TGTGCCAGTAGTATAGTACCATGGTCCCAGCATTTT. Full variable domain (missing parts from reference TRBV19 and TRBJ1-5): DGGITQSPKYLFRKEGQNVTLSCEQNLNHDAMYWYRQDPGQGLRLIYYSQIVNDFQKGDIAEGYSVSREKKESFPLTVTSAQKNPTAFYLCASSIVPWSQHFGDGTRLSIL.

The V and J genes are TRBV6-6 and TRBJ2-1; TRBD1 matches at 12 bases. Germline V gene sequence: CDR1 MNHNY, CDR2 SVGAGI (reference sequence). There are 17 residues in the CDR3. V was clipped by 6 bases and J by 6 bases; unmatched bases: 12. The CDR3 is CASRESVGTGGRNEQFF. CDR3 sequence (DNA): TGTGCCAGCAGAGAGTCGGTAGGGACAGGGGGCCGCAATGAGCAGTTCTTC.

The chain has TRBV7-2 and TRBJ2-3; D perhaps matches TRBD2 (5 bases). Germline V gene lookup returns CDR1 SGHTA and CDR2 FQGNSA. This CDR3 is 16 amino acids long. The V end lost 1 base, the J end lost 10 bases, and 21 bases lay between the germline ends. CDR3 in DNA: TGTGCCAGCAGCTTAGGAGGGAGCTGGTATACGCATTCGCAGTATTTT. Residues: CASSLGGSWYTHSQYF.

This clonotype has ten or more counts. The V call is TRBV19, the J call TRBJ1-2; TRBD1 agrees at 8 bases. The germline V gene has CDR1 LNHDA and CDR2 SQIVND (reference sequence). CDR3 length equals 13 residues. Trimming removed 4 bases from V and 4 bases from J; junction bases left unmatched: 2. Here the CDR3 DNA reads TGTGCCAGTAGTAAAGACAGGGGCTATGGCTACACCTTC. Its translation: CASSKDRGYGYTF.

This clonotype was picked up a small number of times. This chain links TRBV25-1 with TRBJ1-2; D unresolved. The V end lost 4 bases, the J end lost 0 bases, and 18 bases lay between the germline ends. CDR1 and CDR2 from the germline V gene are MGHDK and SYGVNS. The CDR3 has 17 amino acids. The CDR3 sequence: CASSGSLGTAPNYGYTF. For the CDR3, the DNA is TGTGCCAGCAGTGGTTCCTTAGGAACAGCCCCTAACTATGGCTACACCTTC.

This clonotype was seen a handful of times. The chain links TRBV19 to TRBJ2-7; D is possibly TRBD1 (6 bases). CDR1 and CDR2 (germline): LNHDA, SQIVND (reference sequence). The CDR3 length is 15 residues. V dropped 0 bases and J dropped 2 bases, with 11 bases sitting between them. CDR3 coding DNA: TGTGCCAGTAGTATAGACCCGGGACAAGCCTACGAGCAGTACTTC. Translated, it gives CASSIDPGQAYEQYF.

As for this clonotype: The CDR3 does not close with the conserved phenylalanine or tryptophan, likely indicating a read error. No DNA is shown, since the ends of the CDR3 on it are uncertain; the CDR3 is the one TCRdb lists. V and J are TRBV7-2 and TRBJ2-7; the tabulated D call, TRBD1, remains unverified against the DNA. The CDR3 has 12 residues if both end residues are counted. CDR1 and CDR2 from the germline V gene are SGHTA and FQGNSA. CDR3 loop: CASSLSSGPWYL.

This chain connects TRBV19 to TRBJ2-5, with D maybe TRBD1 (7 bases). The germline gives CDR1 LNHDA, CDR2 SQIVND (reference sequence). The ends were cut back, 7 bases at V and 5 bases at J, with 23 bases in the middle. This CDR3 is 16 amino acids long. The CDR3 region is CASTGGAQAGRETQYF. DNA for the CDR3: TGTGCCAGTACAGGGGGAGCCCAGGCGGGAAGGGAGACCCAGTACTTC.